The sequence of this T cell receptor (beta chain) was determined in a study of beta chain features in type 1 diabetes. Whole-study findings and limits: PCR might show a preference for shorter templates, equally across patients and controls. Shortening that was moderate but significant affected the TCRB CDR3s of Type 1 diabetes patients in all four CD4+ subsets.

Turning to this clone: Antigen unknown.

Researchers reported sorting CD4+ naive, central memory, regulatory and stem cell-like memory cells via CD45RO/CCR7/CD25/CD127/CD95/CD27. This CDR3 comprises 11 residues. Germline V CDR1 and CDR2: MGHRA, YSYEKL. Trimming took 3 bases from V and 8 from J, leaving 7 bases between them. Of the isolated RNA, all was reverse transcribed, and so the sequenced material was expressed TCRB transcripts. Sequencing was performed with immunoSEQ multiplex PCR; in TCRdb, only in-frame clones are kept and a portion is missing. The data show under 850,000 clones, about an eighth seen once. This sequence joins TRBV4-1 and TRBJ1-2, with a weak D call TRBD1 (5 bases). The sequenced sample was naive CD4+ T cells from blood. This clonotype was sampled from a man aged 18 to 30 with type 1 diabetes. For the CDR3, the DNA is TGCGCCAGCAGCCACAGGGACGGCTACACCTTC. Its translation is CASSHRDGYTF.